The rows below give T cell receptor beta chains drawn from one sample of a study of T cells in Graves' hyperthyroidism and ophthalmopathy. TCRdb fed the multiplex PCR reads into MiXCR, producing one record per CDR3 protein. The sample holds roughly 300,000 distinct CDR3 sequences, roughly 18% seen once. The material sequenced was blood. These receptors originate from a woman between 45 and 65 years old with Graves' hyperthyroidism. Each CDR3 is given with its conserved first and last residue. D genes are given only for firm matches. Rows give clone size only sometimes, using once, few, many, or a class for an expanded clone.

V gene	clone size	J gene	D gene	CDR3 protein	CDR3 DNA
TRBV11-2	few	TRBJ2-7	TRBD2	CASSLDDPLAGGRIGSYEQYF	TGTGCCAGCAGCTTAGACGACCCCCTAGCGGGAGGGAGGATCGGCTCCTACGAGCAGTACTTC
TRBV6-2/TRBV6-3	NA	TRBJ1-2	NA	CASSYSFFSNYGYTF	TGTGCCAGCAGTTACTCGTTCTTTTCTAACTATGGCTACACCTTC
TRBV13	many	TRBJ2-7	TRBD1	CASSYRTGKSYEQYF	TGTGCCAGCAGCTATAGGACAGGAAAGTCCTACGAGCAGTACTTC
TRBV5-1	few	TRBJ2-3	TRBD2	CASSLIAGGQADTQYF	TGCGCCAGCAGCTTGATAGCGGGGGGGCAGGCAGATACGCAGTATTTT
TRBV20-1	NA	TRBJ2-3	NA	CSAPPGASRDTQYF	TGCAGTGCTCCTCCGGGAGCTTCGAGGGATACGCAGTATTTT
TRBV20-1	many	TRBJ2-5	TRBD2	CSAAPLAGGIQETQYF	TGCAGTGCTGCCCCCCTAGCGGGAGGGATCCAAGAGACCCAGTACTTC
TRBV28	many	TRBJ2-7	NA	CASSSPTVSLYEQYF	TGTGCCAGCAGCTCCCCGACAGTCTCGCTATACGAGCAGTACTTC
TRBV11-3	many	TRBJ2-5	TRBD2	CASSLGGTSGVSHQETQYF	TGTGCCAGCAGCTTAGGGGGGACTAGCGGGGTGAGCCACCAAGAGACCCAGTACTTC
TRBV14	NA	TRBJ2-3	NA	CASNQGLAEVTQYF	TGTGCCAGCAACCAAGGATTAGCGGAGGTAACGCAGTATTTT
TRBV12-3/TRBV12-4	many	TRBJ2-7	TRBD2	CASSLTPLAGVEDEQYF	TGTGCCAGCAGTTTAACCCCTTTAGCGGGAGTGGAGGACGAGCAGTACTTC
TRBV6-2/TRBV6-3	few	TRBJ2-1	NA	CASMGGGYNEQFF	TGTGCCAGCATGGGAGGGGGCTACAATGAGCAGTTCTTC
TRBV3-1	NA	TRBJ1-2	NA	CASSQQQLGGYGYTF	TGTGCCAGCAGCCAACAACAGCTTGGGGGCTATGGCTACACCTTC
TRBV27	few	TRBJ1-2	NA	CASSSQTGLNRGYTF	TGTGCCAGCAGTAGCCAGACAGGTCTCAATCGGGGCTACACCTTC
TRBV7-2	NA	TRBJ2-1	NA	CASSLAYEQFF	TGTGCCAGCAGCTTAGCATATGAGCAGTTCTTC
TRBV6-2/TRBV6-3	few	TRBJ1-2	NA	CASNDSGYNGYTF	TGTGCCAGCAACGACTCAGGTTACAATGGCTACACCTTC
TRBV27	many	TRBJ1-4	TRBD1	CASSSGGAGNEKLFF	TGTGCCAGCAGTTCAGGGGGCGCCGGTAATGAAAAACTGTTTTTT
TRBV15	many	TRBJ1-2	NA	CATSREQGRYTF	TGTGCCACCAGCAGAGAGCAGGGCCGATACACCTTC
TRBV12-3/TRBV12-4	many	TRBJ2-1	NA	CASSQTRGAYNEQFF	TGTGCCAGCAGTCAAACCAGGGGGGCCTACAATGAGCAGTTCTTC
TRBV7-8	many	TRBJ2-3	NA	CASSSFEGPGTDTQYF	TGTGCCAGCAGCTCCTTTGAAGGGCCAGGGACAGATACGCAGTATTTT
TRBV6-1	NA	TRBJ2-2	TRBD1	CASSSTGGSTGELFF	TGTGCCAGCAGTTCGACAGGGGGAAGTACCGGGGAGCTGTTTTTT
TRBV2	NA	TRBJ2-3	NA	CASSSLDPDTDTQYF	TGTGCCAGCAGTTCTCTGGATCCTGACACAGATACGCAGTATTTT
TRBV9	NA	TRBJ1-5	NA	CASRDNRAGRNQPQHF	TGTGCCAGCAGGGATAACAGGGCAGGGCGGAATCAGCCCCAGCATTTT
TRBV24-1	many	TRBJ1-1	TRBD1	CATQTASGGEAFF	TGTGCCACCCAGACAGCATCAGGGGGTGAAGCTTTCTTT
TRBV3-1	many	TRBJ2-7	NA	CASSHSGRDPHEQYF	TGTGCCAGCAGCCACAGCGGCAGGGATCCGCACGAGCAGTACTTC
TRBV7-9	NA	TRBJ2-1	TRBD2	CASSLGASGAYNEQFF	TGTGCCAGCAGCTTAGGGGCCAGCGGGGCCTACAATGAGCAGTTCTTC
TRBV18	NA	TRBJ2-5	NA	CASSPPAETQYF	TGTGCCAGCTCACCACCGGCGGAGACCCAGTACTTC
TRBV4-1	few	TRBJ2-7	TRBD1	CASSPLGQGGGEQYF	TGCGCCAGCAGCCCCCTCGGACAGGGAGGCGGCGAGCAGTACTTC
TRBV7-8	NA	TRBJ2-7	TRBD1	CASRTGESYEQYF	TGTGCCAGCAGGACAGGGGAAAGCTACGAGCAGTACTTC
TRBV12-3/TRBV12-4	many	TRBJ2-1	NA	CASSLFGDEQFF	TGTGCCAGCAGTTTATTCGGTGACGAGCAGTTCTTC
TRBV20-1	NA	TRBJ2-7	TRBD2	CSALTSGRGNEQYF	TGCAGTGCTCTCACTAGCGGGAGGGGAAACGAGCAGTACTTC
TRBV10-3	few	TRBJ1-5	NA	CAIMWESNQPQHF	TGTGCCATCATGTGGGAAAGCAATCAGCCCCAGCATTTT
TRBV5-1	NA	TRBJ1-2	TRBD1	CASSGSGQARQGYTF	TGCGCCAGCAGCGGGAGCGGACAGGCCCGCCAAGGCTACACCTTC
TRBV4-2	few	TRBJ2-4	TRBD1	CASSQGQGAWDIQYF	TGTGCCAGCAGCCAAGGACAGGGGGCCTGGGACATTCAGTACTTC
TRBV11-3	NA	TRBJ2-1	TRBD2	CASSLVAGGSGREQFF	TGTGCCAGCAGCTTAGTAGCGGGAGGGTCGGGGAGGGAGCAGTTCTTC
TRBV20-1	many	TRBJ2-1	NA	CRPNRGGGDNEQFF	TGCAGGCCTAATAGGGGTGGAGGAGACAATGAGCAGTTCTTC
TRBV6-2/TRBV6-3	once	TRBJ1-1	TRBD1	CASSPSSGTGKEAFF	TGTGCCAGCAGTCCGTCTAGCGGGACAGGGAAGGAAGCTTTCTTT
TRBV4-1	few	TRBJ1-1	NA	CASSQGNLEKGAFF	TGCGCCAGCAGCCAAGGGAACCTCGAGAAGGGGGCTTTCTTT
TRBV11-2	many	TRBJ2-1	NA	CASSFGTAYNEQFF	TGTGCCAGCAGTTTCGGGACGGCCTACAATGAGCAGTTCTTC
TRBV10-3	NA	TRBJ2-4	TRBD2	CAISESSPTSGAAIQYF	TGTGCCATCAGTGAGTCCTCCCCGACTAGCGGTGCGGCCATTCAGTACTTC
TRBV20-1	many	TRBJ2-3	TRBD2	CSAERTSGIGDTQYF	TGCAGTGCCGAGAGGACTAGCGGGATTGGAGATACGCAGTATTTT
TRBV11-2	many	TRBJ1-2	NA	CASSSAGRANYGYTF	TGTGCCAGCAGCTCTGCAGGCAGAGCTAACTATGGCTACACCTTC
TRBV29-1	few	TRBJ2-1	NA	CSVEREQFF	TGCAGCGTTGAACGAGAGCAGTTCTTC
TRBV25-1	NA	TRBJ2-4	NA	CASSESFTDNIQYF	TGTGCCAGCAGTGAGAGCTTCACGGACAACATTCAGTACTTC
TRBV2	many	TRBJ2-1	TRBD2	CASSPPIAGGPVEQFF	TGTGCCAGCAGTCCCCCTATAGCGGGAGGGCCTGTTGAGCAGTTCTTC